This T cell receptor (beta chain) came from a study of Ad26.COV2.S vaccination and SARS-CoV-2 variants. Note on this clone: Its antigen remains unknown.

V shed 1 base and J shed 6 bases, with 8 bases lying between them. Germline CDR1 LGHNA, CDR2 YSLEER. The CDR3 covers 13 residues. General study results and limits: It was reported that spike-specific CD8+ and CD4+ T cell responses were substantially broad after vaccination. People who got the vaccine had more spike-specific TCR breadth than people who got placebo. Similar non-spike TCR breadth was seen in vaccine and placebo recipients. Possible underestimation of total T cell responses by the TCR breadth and depth analyses was noted.

The assay was immunoSEQ multiplex PCR, and TCRdb's table has in-frame clones only and misses some. The sample includes around 140,000 clones, 80% to 90% seen only once; the top ten take approximately 5%. The chain joins TRBV4-3 to TRBJ2-3; D remains ambiguous. The receptor was isolated from a human donor who had recovered from COVID-19. Source: peripheral blood, taken after recovery from COVID-19. The CDR3 sequence: CASSQALGDTQYF. CDR3 sequence (DNA): TGCGCCAGCAGCCAAGCCCTCGGGGATACGCAGTATTTT.